The TCR beta chain under discussion was sequenced for a study of shared clonotypes between healthy human individuals. It was 150 to 200 ng DNA, around 33,000 T cell genomes, that sorted-subset replicate PCRs used. Clones were sequenced by immunoSEQ multiplex PCR, and TCRdb holds only the in-frame ones, with some missing. Here the sample spans 2 million to 2.5 million clones, almost 96% being singletons. Adult Caucasians living in Nashville, Tennessee made up all of the donors. Concerning this clone itself: Its antigen remains unidentified.

Study-level findings and limits: Generation probabilities were higher for clonotypes shared across all four sorted-subset donors than for unshared ones.

Per germline, CDR1 MNHNS and CDR2 SASEGT. The CDR3 runs 15 residues. V was clipped by 5 bases and J by 4 bases, with 12 bases between them. The gene calls are TRBV6-1 and TRBJ2-6, with D uncertain. This sequence originates from a man younger than 35 in good health. The sample was naive CD4+ T cells sorted from blood. Subset: CD45RA+ positively selected. CDR3 in amino acids: CASSSGQKGANVLTF. CDR3 nucleotides: TGTGCCAGCAGTTCGGGCCAGAAGGGGGCCAACGTCCTGACTTTC.